Listed below are T cell receptor beta chains from one sample, sequenced in a study of metastatic and nonmetastatic thyroid tumors. From the PCR reads, TCRdb re-called clones with MiXCR. The sample includes over 70,000 clones, around 19% seen only once; the top ten take around 13%. Sequencing used blood. The receptors derive from a female donor with papillary thyroid cancer or a benign thyroid nodule (not recorded which). Some clones in this sample may be carry-over from other donors' samples. CDR3s include the opening cysteine and the closing phenylalanine or tryptophan. D genes are given only for firm matches. Clone size is given for some rows only: seen once, a few or many times, or a class if the clone is expanded.

>many|TRBV25-1|TRBD2
CASSGSGRPMDEQFF
>once|TRBV30|.
CACGADGPYEQYF
>many|TRBV19|.
CASSIDLGSTETQYF
>many|TRBV3-1|.
CASSRGGWEAFF
>.|TRBV4-2|.
CASSQDPRSGYEQYF
>.|TRBV28|.
CASRVSLANYGYTF
>many|TRBV27|.
CASSTDFSYNEQFF
>many|TRBV19|.
CASRGVAKNIQYF
>.|TRBV4-1|.
CASSPSSLQGSYGYTF
>many|TRBV14|TRBD2
CASSQFSGGLTGELFF
>.|TRBV5-1|.
CASTPTVANTEAFF
>.|TRBV11-2|TRBD1
CASTTGQGDYGYTF
>few|TRBV6-1|.
CASSEEAGFNQPQHF
>.|TRBV20-1|.
CSSVYLNTEAFF
>.|TRBV28|TRBD2
CASRASGSSYNEQFF
>many|TRBV30|.
CAWSALRGNQPQHF
>many|TRBV16|.
CASSNREGEQYF
>.|TRBV11-2|TRBD2
CASSFGLAGAREQFF
>.|TRBV19|TRBD1
CASSIDPAGGATFF
>few|TRBV5-6|.
CASSLTGWEYEQYF
>many|TRBV13|.
CASSSRTARGYTF
>.|TRBV20-1|.
CSARDRRLGNSPLHF
>.|TRBV12-3/TRBV12-4|TRBD2
CASSLLAGGSYNEQFF
>many|TRBV28|.
CASSSTPGRLNTGELFF
>many|TRBV5-1|.
CASSPGDGQASYEQYF
>many|TRBV28|TRBD1
CASRRGQGAEEEKLFF
>many|TRBV20-1|.
CSATAGYEQYF
>.|TRBV13|.
CASSPATVNPAKGDYEQYF
>many|TRBV5-1|.
CASSLAREVMNTEAFF
>many|TRBV15|.
CATNGGYGYTF
>many|TRBV29-1|TRBD1
CSVVTGGASGELFF
>.|TRBV6-5|.
CASSYSKVRGITEAFF
>few|TRBV28|TRBD1
CASSFGDRAPYEQYF
>many|TRBV6-1|.
CASSDGRRPGNQPQHF
>.|TRBV20-1|TRBD1
CSARDGGKDREDGYTF
>.|TRBV6-1|TRBD1
CASSGGTGESYEQYF
>many|TRBV28|.
CASSQQLVADTQYF
>many|TRBV13|.
CASSLPSDSGANVLTF
>.|TRBV2|TRBD1
CASSEDRGQGQPQHF
>many|TRBV7-9|.
CASSLVGGNEAFF
>many|TRBV12-3/TRBV12-4|.
CASSSRYNEQFF
>many|TRBV6-2/TRBV6-3|.
CASSYEGSGANVLTF
>many|TRBV5-8|TRBD1
CASSSGQGWDTIYF
>few|TRBV19|.
CASSIDREGEQYF
>.|TRBV6-4|TRBD2
CASSSWTSGAYNEQFF